This TCR beta chain was identified during a study of beta chain features in type 1 diabetes. The study's findings and limits: Highly expressing activated T cells could be over-counted with a cDNA template. VDJ junctions in type 1 diabetes patients carried more deletions and fewer insertions. TCRB CDR3s were moderately but significantly shorter in Type 1 diabetes patients in all four CD4+ subsets.

Isolated RNA was reverse transcribed in full, so expressed TCRB transcripts were sequenced. Libraries were prepared by immunoSEQ multiplex PCR; TCRdb keeps only in-frame clonotypes and omits some of them. The sample records more than 350,000 clones, more than 9.5% being singletons. Remarks on this clone: The target antigen is unknown.

It was one heparinised blood draw, averaging around 120 mL, that each donor gave. Germline V gene lookup returns CDR1 MNHNY and CDR2 SVGAGI (reference sequence). The CDR3 is 15 residues long. V lost 6 bases and J lost 7; bases outside the gene matches: 12. The rearrangement uses TRBV6-6 and TRBJ2-3; 8 bases are shared with TRBD2. Sequences were obtained from naive CD4+ T cells from blood. The TCR sequence derives from a young woman in good health. CDR3 amino acids: CASSIGGAITNTQYF. The CDR3 nucleotides read TGTGCCAGCAGCATCGGGGGGGCGATCACGAATACGCAGTATTTT.